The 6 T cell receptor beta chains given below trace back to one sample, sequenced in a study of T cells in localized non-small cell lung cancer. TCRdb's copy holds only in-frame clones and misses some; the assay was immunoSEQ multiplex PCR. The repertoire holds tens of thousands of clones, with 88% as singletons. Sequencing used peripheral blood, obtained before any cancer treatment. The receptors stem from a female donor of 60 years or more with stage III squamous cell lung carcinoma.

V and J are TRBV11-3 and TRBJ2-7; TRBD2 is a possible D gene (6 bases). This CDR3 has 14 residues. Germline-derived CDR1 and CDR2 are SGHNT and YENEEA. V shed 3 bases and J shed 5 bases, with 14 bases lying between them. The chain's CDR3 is CASSFYGGGDEQYF. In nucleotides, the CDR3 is TGTGCCAGCAGCTTCTATGGGGGAGGCGACGAGCAGTACTTC.

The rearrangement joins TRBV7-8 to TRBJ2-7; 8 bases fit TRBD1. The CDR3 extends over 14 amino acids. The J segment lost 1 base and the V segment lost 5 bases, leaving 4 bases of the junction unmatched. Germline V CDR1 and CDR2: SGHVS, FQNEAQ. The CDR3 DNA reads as TGTGCCAGCAGCCTCCGGGACAGGTCCTACGAGCAGTACTTC. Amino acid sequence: CASSLRDRSYEQYF.

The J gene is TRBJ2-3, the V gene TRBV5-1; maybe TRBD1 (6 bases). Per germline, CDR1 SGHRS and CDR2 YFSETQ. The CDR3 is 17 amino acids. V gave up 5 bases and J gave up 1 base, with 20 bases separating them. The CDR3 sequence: CASSFTPGSGGTDTQYF. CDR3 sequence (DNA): TGCGCCAGCAGTTTCACCCCGGGGTCAGGGGGCACAGATACGCAGTATTTT.

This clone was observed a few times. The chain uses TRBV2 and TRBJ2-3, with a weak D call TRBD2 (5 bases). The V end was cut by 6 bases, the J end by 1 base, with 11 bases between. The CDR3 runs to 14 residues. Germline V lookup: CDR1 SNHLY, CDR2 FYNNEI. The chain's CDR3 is CASSLLEGTDTQYF. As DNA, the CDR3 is TGTGCCAGCAGCTTACTAGAGGGCACAGATACGCAGTATTTT.

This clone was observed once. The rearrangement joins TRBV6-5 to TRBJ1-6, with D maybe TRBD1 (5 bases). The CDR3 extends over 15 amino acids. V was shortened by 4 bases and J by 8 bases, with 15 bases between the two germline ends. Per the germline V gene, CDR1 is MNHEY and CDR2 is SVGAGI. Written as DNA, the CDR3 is TGTGCCAGCAGTTTTGGCTTCAGGGAGGATTCACCCCTCCACTTT. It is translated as CASSFGFREDSPLHF.

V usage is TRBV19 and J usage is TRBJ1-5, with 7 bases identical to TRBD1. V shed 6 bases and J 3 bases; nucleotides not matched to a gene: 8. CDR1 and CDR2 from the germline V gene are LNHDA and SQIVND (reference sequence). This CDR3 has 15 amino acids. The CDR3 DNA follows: TGTGCCAGTAGGCTATCAGGGGGGGTCAATCAGCCCCAGCATTTT. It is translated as CASRLSGGVNQPQHF.